This T cell receptor (beta chain) originates from a study of T-cell reconstitution after alpha-beta-depleted transplantation in children (dated by TCRdb to about 2016). Study-level background: The study quantitatively tracked T-cell immune reconstitution after TCRalphabeta/CD19-depleted allogeneic hematopoietic cell transplantation in children using TCR repertoire profiling. General study outcomes and caveats: In some patients, the high TCRbeta diversity seen at day 60 was put down to recipient T cells and intrathymic progenitors that had survived conditioning. The frequencies of hyperexpanded clones fell over the following months, and after one year, T-cell counts and TCRbeta diversity were mostly attributed to newly produced T cells. About two months after transplant, the apparently early recovery of alphabetaT-cell counts reportedly depended on just several hundred clones that had expanded rapidly and came from non-depleted graft cells.

To prepare the library, PCR was applied. The listed sequencing device is Illumina HiSeq 2500. To normalize quantification of the TCRbeta repertoire, the TCR libraries were built with molecular barcoding that relied on unique molecular identifiers. Using fastp trimming at Q25 and MiXCR clonotype assembly, TCRdb reanalyzed the public sequencing data and kept in-frame beta chains. Identical CDR3 proteins give one entry, which carries the most common genes and DNA. The sample records some 830,000 distinct CDR3 sequences, approximately 15% of which are singletons. The ten biggest clones cover just under 5% of the sample. Read against the paper, the sample's treatment or condition label means: allogeneic hematopoietic cell transplantation with graft depleted of TCRalphabeta T cells and CD19 B cells. The children who served as transplant recipients had been given grafts of TCRalphabeta/CD19-depleted allogeneic hematopoietic cells.

This clonotype was detected a few times. There is no known antigen for this receptor. Base-call qualities are not available, and no considerably larger clone is one nucleotide away. From cysteine to phenylalanine, the CDR3 is 16 amino acids long. The DNA shown is the 48-base CDR3, in frame from base 1. V loses 0 bases of germline sequence and J loses 5 bases, and the interval between the two ends is 15 bases. The germline V gene supplies CDR1 KGHSH and CDR2 LQKENI. The clonotype originates from a male patient aged 10 to 17 who had a stem cell transplant for acute lymphoblastic leukemia, so the T cells may come from the graft donor. The rearranged chain carries TRBV18 and TRBJ2-3; tentative D gene TRBD2, with 6 bases matching. The source material was PBMCs, mostly from graft donor cells, sampled 360 days after TCRalphabeta/CD19-depleted stem cell transplant. The DNA is TGTGCCAGCTCACCACCGGACAAGGTCGGGGGAGATACGCAGTATTTT. This translates into CASSPPDKVGGDTQYF.